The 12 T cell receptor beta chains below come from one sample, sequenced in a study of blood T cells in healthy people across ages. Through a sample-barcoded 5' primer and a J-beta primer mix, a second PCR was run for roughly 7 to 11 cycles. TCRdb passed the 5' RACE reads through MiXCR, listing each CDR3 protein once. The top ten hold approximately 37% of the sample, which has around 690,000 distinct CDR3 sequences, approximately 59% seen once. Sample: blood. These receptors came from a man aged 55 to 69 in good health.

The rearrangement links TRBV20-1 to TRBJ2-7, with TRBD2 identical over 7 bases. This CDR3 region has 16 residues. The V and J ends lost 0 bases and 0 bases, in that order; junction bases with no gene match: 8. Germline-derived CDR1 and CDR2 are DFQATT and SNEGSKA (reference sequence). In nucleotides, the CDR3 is TGCAGTGCTAGAGATACGGGACTACCTCACTCCTACGAGCAGTACTTC. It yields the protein CSARDTGLPHSYEQYF.

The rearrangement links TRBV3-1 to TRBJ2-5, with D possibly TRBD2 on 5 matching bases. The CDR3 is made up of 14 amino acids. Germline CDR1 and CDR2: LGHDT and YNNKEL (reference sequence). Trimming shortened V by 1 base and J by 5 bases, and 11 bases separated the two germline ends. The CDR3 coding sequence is TGTGCCAGCAGCCAAGGGCACTCGGGGGAGACCCAGTACTTC. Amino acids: CASSQGHSGETQYF.

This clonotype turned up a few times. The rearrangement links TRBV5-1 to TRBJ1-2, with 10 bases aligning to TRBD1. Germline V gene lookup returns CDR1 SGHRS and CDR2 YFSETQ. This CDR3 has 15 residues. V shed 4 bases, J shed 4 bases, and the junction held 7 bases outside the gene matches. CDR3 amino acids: CASSMGQGKAYGYTF. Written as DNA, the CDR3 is TGCGCCAGCAGCATGGGACAGGGGAAGGCCTATGGCTACACCTTC.

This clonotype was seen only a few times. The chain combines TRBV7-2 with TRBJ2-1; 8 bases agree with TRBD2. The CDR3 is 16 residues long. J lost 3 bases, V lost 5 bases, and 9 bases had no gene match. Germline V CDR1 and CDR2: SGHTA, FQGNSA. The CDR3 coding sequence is TGTGCCAGCAGCCAGATAAAGCGGGGGAGCTACAATGAGCAGTTCTTC. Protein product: CASSQIKRGSYNEQFF.

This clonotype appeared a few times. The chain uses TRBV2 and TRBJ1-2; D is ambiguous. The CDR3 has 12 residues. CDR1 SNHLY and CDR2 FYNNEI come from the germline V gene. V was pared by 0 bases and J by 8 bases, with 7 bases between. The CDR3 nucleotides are TGTGCCAGCAGTGAAGCCAATAGGGGCTACACCTTC. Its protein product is CASSEANRGYTF.

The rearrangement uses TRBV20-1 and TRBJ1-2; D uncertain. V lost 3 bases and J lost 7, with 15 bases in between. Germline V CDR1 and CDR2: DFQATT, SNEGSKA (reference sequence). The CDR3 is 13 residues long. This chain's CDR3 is CSASEAPLPGYTF. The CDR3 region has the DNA TGCAGTGCTAGTGAAGCCCCTCTCCCTGGCTACACCTTC.

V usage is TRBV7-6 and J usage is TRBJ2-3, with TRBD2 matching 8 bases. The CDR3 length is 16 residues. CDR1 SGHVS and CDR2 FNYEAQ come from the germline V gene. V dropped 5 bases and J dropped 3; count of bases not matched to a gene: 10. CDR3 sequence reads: CASSLVAGGRTDTQYF. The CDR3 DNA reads TGTGCCAGCAGCCTCGTCGCGGGGGGTCGTACAGATACGCAGTATTTT.

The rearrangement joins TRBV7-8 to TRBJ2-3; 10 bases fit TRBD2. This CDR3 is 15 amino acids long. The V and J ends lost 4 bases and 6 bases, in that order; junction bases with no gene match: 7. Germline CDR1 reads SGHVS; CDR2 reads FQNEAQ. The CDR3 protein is CASSSLAGVADTQYF. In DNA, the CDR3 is TGTGCCAGCAGCTCCCTAGCGGGGGTTGCTGATACGCAGTATTTT.

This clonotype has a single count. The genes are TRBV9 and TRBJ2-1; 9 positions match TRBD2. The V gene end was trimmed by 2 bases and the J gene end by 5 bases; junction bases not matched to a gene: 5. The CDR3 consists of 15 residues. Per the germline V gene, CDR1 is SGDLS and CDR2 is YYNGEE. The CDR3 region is CASSVGTSRDNEQFF. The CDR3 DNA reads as TGTGCCAGCAGCGTTGGGACTAGCCGGGACAATGAGCAGTTCTTC.

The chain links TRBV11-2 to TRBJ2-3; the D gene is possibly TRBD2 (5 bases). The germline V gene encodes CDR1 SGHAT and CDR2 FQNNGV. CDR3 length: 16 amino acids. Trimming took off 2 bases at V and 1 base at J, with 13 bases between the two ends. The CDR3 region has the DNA TGTGCCAGCAGCTTAACCGGGCTAGCCGGCACAGATACGCAGTATTTT. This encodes CASSLTGLAGTDTQYF.

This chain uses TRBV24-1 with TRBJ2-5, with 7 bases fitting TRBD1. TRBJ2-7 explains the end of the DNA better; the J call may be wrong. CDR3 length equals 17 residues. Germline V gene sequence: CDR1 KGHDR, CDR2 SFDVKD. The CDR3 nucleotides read TGTGCCACCAGTGATTTGCATTCCGGGACAGCAAAGGGCGAGCAGTACTTC. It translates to CATSDLHSGTAKGEQYF.

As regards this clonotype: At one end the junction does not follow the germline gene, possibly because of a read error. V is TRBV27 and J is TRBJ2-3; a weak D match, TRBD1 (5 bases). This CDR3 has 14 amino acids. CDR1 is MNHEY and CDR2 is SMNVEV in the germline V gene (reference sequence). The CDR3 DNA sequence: TGTGCCAGCAGTTTAAGTTGGGCCACAGGTACGCAGTATTTT. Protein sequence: CASSLSWATGTQYF.